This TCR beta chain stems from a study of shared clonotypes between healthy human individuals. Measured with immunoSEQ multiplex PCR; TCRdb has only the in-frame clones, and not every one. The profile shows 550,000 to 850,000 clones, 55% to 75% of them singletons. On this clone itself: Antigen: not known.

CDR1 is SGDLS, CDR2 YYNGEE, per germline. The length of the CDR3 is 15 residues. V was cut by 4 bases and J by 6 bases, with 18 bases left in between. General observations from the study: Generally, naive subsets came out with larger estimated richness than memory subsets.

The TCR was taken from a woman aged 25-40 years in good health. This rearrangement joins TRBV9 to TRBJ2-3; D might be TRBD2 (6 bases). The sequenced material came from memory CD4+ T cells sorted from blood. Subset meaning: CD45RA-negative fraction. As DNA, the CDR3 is TGTGCCAGCAGCCAACTGGGGGGAGTTCGGGATACGCAGTATTTT. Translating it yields CASSQLGGVRDTQYF.